This T cell receptor beta chain was retrieved from a study of T cells in Graves' hyperthyroidism and ophthalmopathy. V gave up 3 bases and J gave up 0 bases; unmatched junction bases: 8. Germline CDR1 and CDR2: GTSNPN and SVGIG (reference sequence). The CDR3 sequence is 15 residues long. Those with hyperthyroidism were 18 to 65 years old, newly diagnosed, and ill for under 2 months. Study-level results: The blood repertoire included most of the expanded thyroid clonotypes above 0.001.

Authors of the study amplified TCR beta CDR3 regions from RNA transcripts. First-round RT-PCR of the TCR CDR3 relied on the HTBI primer set. TCRdb reanalysed the multiplex PCR reads using MiXCR and keeps one entry per CDR3 protein. This table has hundreds of thousands of distinct CDR3 sequences, about 14% appearing once. This clonotype has at least ten counts. Its specificity is unknown. The TCR originated in a woman aged 18-29 years with Graves' hyperthyroidism. The chain carries TRBV30 and TRBJ2-7, with 7 bases identical to TRBD2. Sequenced: blood. DNA of the CDR3: TGTGCCTGGAGCTCCGGACTAGTCGTCTCCTACGAGCAGTACTTC. This gives the protein CAWSSGLVVSYEQYF. The full variable domain, its missing parts supplied by reference TRBV30 and TRBJ2-7, is SQTIHQWPATLVQPVGSPLSLECTVEGTSNPNLYWYRQAAGRGLQLLFYSVGIGQISSEVPQNLSASRPQDRQFILSSKKLLLSDSGFYLCAWSSGLVVSYEQYFGPGTRLTVT.